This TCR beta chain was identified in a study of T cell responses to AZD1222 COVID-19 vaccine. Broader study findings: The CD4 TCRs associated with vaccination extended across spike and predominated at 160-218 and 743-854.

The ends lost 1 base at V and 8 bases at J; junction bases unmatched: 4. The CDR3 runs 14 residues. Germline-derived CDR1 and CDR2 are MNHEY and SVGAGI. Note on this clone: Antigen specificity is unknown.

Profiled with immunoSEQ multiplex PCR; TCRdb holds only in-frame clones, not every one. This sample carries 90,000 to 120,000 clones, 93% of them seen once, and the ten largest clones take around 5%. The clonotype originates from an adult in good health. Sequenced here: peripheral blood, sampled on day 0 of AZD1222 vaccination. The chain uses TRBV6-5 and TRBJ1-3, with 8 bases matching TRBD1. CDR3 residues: CASSYYQGAHTIYF. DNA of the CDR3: TGTGCCAGCAGTTACTATCAGGGGGCACACACCATATATTTT.